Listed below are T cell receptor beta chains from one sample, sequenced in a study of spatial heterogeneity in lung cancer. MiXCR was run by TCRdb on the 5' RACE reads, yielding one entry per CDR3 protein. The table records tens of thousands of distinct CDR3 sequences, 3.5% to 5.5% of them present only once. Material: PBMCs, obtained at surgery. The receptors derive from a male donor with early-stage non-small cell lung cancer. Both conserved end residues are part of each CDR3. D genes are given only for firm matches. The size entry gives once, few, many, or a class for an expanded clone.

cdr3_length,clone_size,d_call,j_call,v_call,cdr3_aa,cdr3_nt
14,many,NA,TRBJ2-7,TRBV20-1,CSALWGRASYEQYF,TGCAGTGCTCTCTGGGGCAGGGCCTCCTACGAGCAGTACTTC
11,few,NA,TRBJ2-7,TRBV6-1,CVSGYSYEQYF,TGTGTCAGCGGGTACTCCTACGAGCAGTACTTC
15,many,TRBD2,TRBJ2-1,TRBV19,CASSSGSGLGNEQFF,TGTGCCAGTAGTTCCGGGTCGGGACTAGGTAATGAGCAGTTCTTC
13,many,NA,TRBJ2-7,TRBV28,CASSLYRTPEQYF,TGTGCCAGCAGTTTATACCGTACCCCCGAGCAGTACTTC
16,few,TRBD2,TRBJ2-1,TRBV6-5,CASRNPWVGGHDEQFF,TGTGCCAGCAGGAACCCCTGGGTGGGAGGGCATGATGAGCAGTTCTTC
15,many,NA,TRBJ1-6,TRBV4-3,CASSQVGQGNSPLHF,TGCGCCAGCAGCCAAGTAGGCCAGGGTAATTCACCCCTCCACTTT
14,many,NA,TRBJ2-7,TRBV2,CASIRDGFTYEQYF,TGTGCCAGCATCCGGGACGGATTCACATACGAGCAGTACTTC
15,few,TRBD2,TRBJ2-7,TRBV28,CASSTSGGPTYEQYF,TGTGCCAGCAGTACATCGGGGGGGCCGACCTACGAGCAGTACTTC
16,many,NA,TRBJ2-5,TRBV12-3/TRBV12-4,CASSPSLGATQETQYF,TGTGCCAGCAGTCCCTCCCTCGGGGCCACCCAAGAGACCCAGTACTTC
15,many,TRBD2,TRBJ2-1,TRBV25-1,CASSGGLAGYNEQFF,TGTGCCAGCAGTGGGGGACTAGCGGGGTACAATGAGCAGTTCTTC
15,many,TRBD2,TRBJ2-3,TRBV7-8,CASSPTSGKRDTQYF,TGTGCCAGCAGCCCGACTAGCGGGAAACGAGATACGCAGTATTTT
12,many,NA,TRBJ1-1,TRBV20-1,CSARAKSLKAFF,TGCAGTGCTAGAGCTAAAAGCCTTAAAGCTTTCTTT
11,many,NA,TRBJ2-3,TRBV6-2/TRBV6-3,CASTRGDTQYF,TGTGCCAGCACCCGGGGAGATACGCAGTATTTT
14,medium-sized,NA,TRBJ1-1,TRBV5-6,CASSFGGQNTEAFF,TGTGCCAGCAGCTTCGGGGGGCAAAACACTGAAGCTTTCTTT
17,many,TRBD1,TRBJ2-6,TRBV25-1,CASSDAHRGSGANVLTF,TGTGCCAGCAGTGACGCACACAGGGGATCTGGGGCCAACGTCCTGACTTTC
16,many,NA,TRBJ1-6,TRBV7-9,CASSAPEQGLNSPLHF,TGTGCCAGCAGCGCACCCGAGCAGGGGCTGAATTCACCCCTCCACTTT
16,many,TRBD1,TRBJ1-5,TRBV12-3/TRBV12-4,CASSLEGTGGNQPQHF,TGTGCCAGCAGTTTGGAGGGGACAGGGGGCAATCAGCCCCAGCATTTT
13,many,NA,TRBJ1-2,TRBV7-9,CASSLVERDHYTF,TGTGCCAGCAGCTTAGTTGAACGGGACCACTACACCTTC
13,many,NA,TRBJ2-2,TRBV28,CASSGRATGELFF,TGTGCCAGCAGTGGGAGAGCTACCGGGGAGCTGTTTTTT
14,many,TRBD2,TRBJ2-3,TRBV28,CASRKGGPTDTQYF,TGTGCCAGCAGGAAGGGAGGGCCCACAGATACGCAGTATTTT
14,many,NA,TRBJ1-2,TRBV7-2,CASSLDSANYGYTF,TGTGCCAGCAGCTTGGACAGTGCTAACTATGGCTACACCTTC
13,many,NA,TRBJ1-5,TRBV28,CASRGGSHQPQHF,TGTGCCAGCAGAGGGGGTTCTCATCAGCCCCAGCATTTT
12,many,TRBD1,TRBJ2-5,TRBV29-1,CSVNRGRETQYF,TGCAGCGTTAACAGGGGGAGAGAGACCCAGTACTTC
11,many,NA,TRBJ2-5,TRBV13,CASSLMGAQYF,TGTGCCAGCAGCCTCATGGGGGCCCAGTACTTC
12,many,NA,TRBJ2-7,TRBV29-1,CSVKWTDYEQYF,TGCAGCGTTAAATGGACAGACTACGAGCAGTACTTC
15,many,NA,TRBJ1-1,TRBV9,CASSPYGRMNTEAFF,TGTGCCAGCAGCCCCTACGGCAGAATGAACACTGAAGCTTTCTTT
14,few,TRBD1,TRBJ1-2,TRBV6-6,CASSSSGTGGGYTF,TGTGCCAGCTCCTCCTCCGGGACAGGGGGCGGCTACACCTTC
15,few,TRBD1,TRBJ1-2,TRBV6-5,CASSYSDRTNYGYTF,TGTGCCAGCAGTTACTCGGACAGGACTAACTATGGCTACACCTTC
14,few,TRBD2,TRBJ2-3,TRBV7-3,CASSPGLAGDTQYF,TGTGCCAGCAGCCCCGGACTAGCAGGGGATACGCAGTATTTT
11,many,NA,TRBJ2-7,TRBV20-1,CSAWRLDEQYF,TGCAGTGCTTGGAGACTGGACGAGCAGTACTTC
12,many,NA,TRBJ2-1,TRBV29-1,CSVEDPGNEQFF,TGCAGCGTTGAAGATCCAGGGAATGAGCAGTTCTTC